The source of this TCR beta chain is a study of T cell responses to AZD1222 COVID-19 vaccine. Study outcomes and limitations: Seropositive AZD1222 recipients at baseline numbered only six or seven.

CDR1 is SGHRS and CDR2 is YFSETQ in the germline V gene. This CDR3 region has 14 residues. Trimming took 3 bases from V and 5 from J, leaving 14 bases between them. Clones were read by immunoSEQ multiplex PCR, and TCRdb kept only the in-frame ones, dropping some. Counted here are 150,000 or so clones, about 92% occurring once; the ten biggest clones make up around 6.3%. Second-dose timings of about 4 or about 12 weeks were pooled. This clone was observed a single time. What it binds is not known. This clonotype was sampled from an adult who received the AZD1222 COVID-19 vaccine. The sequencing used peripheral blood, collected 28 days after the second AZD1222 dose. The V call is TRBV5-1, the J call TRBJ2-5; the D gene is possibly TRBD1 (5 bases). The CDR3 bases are TGCGCCAGCAGCTGGGGAACAGGCTGGGAGACCCAGTACTTC. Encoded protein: CASSWGTGWETQYF. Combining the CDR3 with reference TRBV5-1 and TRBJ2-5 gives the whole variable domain KAGVTQTPRYLIKTRGQQVTLSCSPISGHRSVSWYQQTPGQGLQFLFEYFSETQRNKGNFPGRFSGRQFSNSRSEMNVSTLELGDSALYLCASSWGTGWETQYFGPGTRLLVL.